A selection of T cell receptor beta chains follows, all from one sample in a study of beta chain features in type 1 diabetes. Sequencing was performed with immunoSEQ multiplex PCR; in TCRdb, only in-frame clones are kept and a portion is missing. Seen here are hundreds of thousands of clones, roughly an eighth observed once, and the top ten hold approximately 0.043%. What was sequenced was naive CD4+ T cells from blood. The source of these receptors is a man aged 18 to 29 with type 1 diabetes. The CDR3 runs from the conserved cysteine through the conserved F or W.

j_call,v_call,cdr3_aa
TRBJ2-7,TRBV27,CASSLKPSALSYEQYF
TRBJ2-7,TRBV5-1,CASSLYFGTSYEQYF
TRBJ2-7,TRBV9,CASSVEATAYLPYEQYF
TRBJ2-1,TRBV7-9,CASSSARRELAGDNEQFF
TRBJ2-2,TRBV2,CASSATGELFF
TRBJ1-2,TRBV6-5,CASSGQGSLGYTF
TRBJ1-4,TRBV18,CASSPRSFQNNEKLFF
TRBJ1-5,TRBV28,CASSLVQGRYSNQPQHF
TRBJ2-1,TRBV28,CASRSVTYNEQFF
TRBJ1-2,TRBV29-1,CSVVGTDYGYTF
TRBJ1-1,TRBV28,CASSLYLNTEAFF
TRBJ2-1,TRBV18,CASSPQGTGSNEQFF
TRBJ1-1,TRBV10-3,CATQGGQMNTEAFF
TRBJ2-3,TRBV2,CASSLAGTDTQYF
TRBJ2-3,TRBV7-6,CASSRGQGTDTQYF
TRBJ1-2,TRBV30,CAWSDRTLLGGYTF
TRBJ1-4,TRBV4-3,CASSQGGFNEKLFF
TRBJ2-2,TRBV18,CASSQQGSTGELFF
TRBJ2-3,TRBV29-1,CSVGVNTQYF
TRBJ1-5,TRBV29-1,CSVATGGSNQPQHF
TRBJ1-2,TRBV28,CAIEGAYGYTF
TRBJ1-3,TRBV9,CASSVSSGQGSSGNTIYF
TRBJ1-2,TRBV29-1,CSARDRGSYTF
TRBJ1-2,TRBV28,CASMGRNSHTF
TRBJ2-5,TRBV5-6,CASSFEETQYF
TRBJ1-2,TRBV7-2,CASSPRSGDYGYTF
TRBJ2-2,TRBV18,CASSPPAALAGELFF